The rows below give T cell receptor beta chains drawn from one sample of a study of blood T cells in healthy people across ages. TCRdb processed the 5' RACE reads anew with MiXCR; each CDR3 protein has one entry. The sample contains about 1.6 million distinct CDR3 sequences, around 35% of which appear only once. The sample was blood. The receptor source for this set is a woman in her thirties in good health. Each CDR3 is given with its conserved first and last residue. A D gene is named only where the DNA matches it firmly. Clone size, where shown, is once, few, many, or a class for clones that have expanded.

cdr3_nt	cdr3_aa	clone_size	d_call	v_call	j_call
TGTGCCAGCAGCGTTCTGGGATGGGATACGCAGTATTTT	CASSVLGWDTQYF	-	-	TRBV3-1	TRBJ2-3
TGTGCCAGCAGCTTATCGCTGTGGGGCGAGCAGTACTTC	CASSLSLWGEQYF	few	-	TRBV7-2	TRBJ2-7
TGTGCCATCAGTGACCCACCCAGAGATGAGCAGTTCTTC	CAISDPPRDEQFF	-	-	TRBV10-3	TRBJ2-1
TGCAGTGCTAGAGACAGCTCCTATAATTCACCCCTCCACTTT	CSARDSSYNSPLHF	few	-	TRBV20-1	TRBJ1-6
TGTGCCAGCAGCTTTACTGGAAATCCGGGACTAGCGGGAGATGCCTATGAGCAGTTCTTC	CASSFTGNPGLAGDAYEQFF	-	TRBD2	TRBV7-9	TRBJ2-1
TGTGCCATCAGTGAGGGGGACATTAATTCCTATGGCTACACCTTC	CAISEGDINSYGYTF	few	-	TRBV10-3	TRBJ1-2
TGCGCCAGCAGCCAAGATCATAGCGGGGGAGGGGAGACCCAGTACTTC	CASSQDHSGGGETQYF	many	TRBD2	TRBV4-1	TRBJ2-5
TGTGCCAGCAGTCAAGTAGGGGGTGGTAATGAAAAACTGTTTTTT	CASSQVGGGNEKLFF	-	-	TRBV11-2	TRBJ1-4
TGTGCCAGCAGGGACCGACAGAGGATCTACGAGCAGTACTTC	CASRDRQRIYEQYF	once	-	TRBV6-6	TRBJ2-7
TGTGCCAGCAGCCGACCCGGGACGGCTGACACCGGGGAGCTGTTTTTT	CASSRPGTADTGELFF	-	-	TRBV6-6	TRBJ2-2
TGTGCCAGCAGCCCCAGACGGAACTCCTACGAGCAGTACTTC	CASSPRRNSYEQYF	few	-	TRBV4-2	TRBJ2-7
TGCAGTGCTGACCAACAGGGGGCGCAAGAGACCCAGTACTTC	CSADQQGAQETQYF	few	TRBD1	TRBV20-1	TRBJ2-5
TGCGCCAGCAGTCTGTGGTCGGTGGGGTCCAATGAGCAGTTCTTC	CASSLWSVGSNEQFF	once	-	TRBV5-1	TRBJ2-1
TGTGCCAGCAGTACGATATCGAGTGTGCAGTACTTC	CASSTISSVQYF	-	-	TRBV7-2	TRBJ2-7
TGTGCCAGCAGCTTCAGCAGGCCCCTGGCGAATGAGCAGTTCTTC	CASSFSRPLANEQFF	-	-	TRBV7-9	TRBJ2-1
TGCGCCAGCAGCTTATCATGGGGGGGAGAGACCCAGTACTTC	CASSLSWGGETQYF	-	TRBD2	TRBV5-1	TRBJ2-5
TGTGCCAGCAGCTCACAAAGCGGACTAGCGGGAGAAGAGCAGTACTTC	CASSSQSGLAGEEQYF	-	TRBD2	TRBV7-9	TRBJ2-7
TGTGCCATCAGACAACAGGGGGAGAACACTGAAGCTTTCTTT	CAIRQQGENTEAFF	-	TRBD1	TRBV10-3	TRBJ1-1
TGCGCCAGGGTGCCGGGACAGGGGGCGGGTGAGCAGTTCTTC	CARVPGQGAGEQFF	few	TRBD1	TRBV5-1	TRBJ2-1
TGTGTCAGCAGTTTTGTACAGGGAGCAGAGACCCAGTACTTC	CVSSFVQGAETQYF	-	-	TRBV28	TRBJ2-5
TGTGCCAGCAGCCATCTACCTCGGATCGGAGGCGTGGGCTACACCTTC	CASSHLPRIGGVGYTF	-	-	TRBV5-4	TRBJ1-2
TGCGCCAGCGTGACTAGCGGGAGGGGAGATACGCAGTATTTT	CASVTSGRGDTQYF	few	TRBD2	TRBV10-2	TRBJ2-3
TGTGCCAGCAGCCCAGGGACTCGCGGGGGCGGATACCAAGAGACCCAGTACTTC	CASSPGTRGGGYQETQYF	-	-	TRBV3-1	TRBJ2-5
TGTGCCATCAGTGGGGGACTAGCGGAAACCTACAATGAGCAGTTCTTC	CAISGGLAETYNEQFF	few	TRBD2	TRBV10-3	TRBJ2-1
TGTGCCAGCAGCTTAGGCGCTCTAGCGGGAGGAATGGTTGAGCAGTTCTTC	CASSLGALAGGMVEQFF	-	TRBD2	TRBV11-2	TRBJ2-1
TGTGCCAGCAGTTTGGGGGGGAAGGGGCAGCCCCAGCATTTT	CASSLGGKGQPQHF	few	-	TRBV12-3/TRBV12-4	TRBJ1-5
TGTGCCAGCATGGGGGGAAACACCATATATTTT	CASMGGNTIYF	-	-	TRBV6-1	TRBJ1-3
TGCAGTGCCGCTCTTCTGACACTTCCAAGGGGCTACACCTTC	CSAALLTLPRGYTF	-	-	TRBV20-1	TRBJ1-2
TGCAGTGCTAGACTCGGGTCTAGCACAGATACGCAGTATTTT	CSARLGSSTDTQYF	-	-	TRBV20-1	TRBJ2-3
TGCGCCAGCAGCCGGAGGGAGGGAACTTGGAATGAGCAGTTCTTC	CASSRREGTWNEQFF	-	TRBD2	TRBV5-1	TRBJ2-1
TGTGCCAGCAGTTTTTACGGCTCTAGGGAAAAACTGTTTTTT	CASSFYGSREKLFF	many	-	TRBV12-3/TRBV12-4	TRBJ1-4
TGTGCCAGCAGTTCCCTTAAGGGGGCTGTGAACACTGAAGCTTTCTTT	CASSSLKGAVNTEAFF	-	TRBD1	TRBV27	TRBJ1-1
TGTGCCAGCAGTTCCCGGGTCCTTAATGAGCAGTACTTC	CASSSRVLNEQYF	-	-	TRBV12-3/TRBV12-4	TRBJ2-7